These 25 T cell receptor beta chains share one sample of origin, sequenced in a study of blood T cells in healthy people across ages. Together with a sample-barcoded 5' primer, a J-beta primer mix was included in a second PCR lasting about 6 to 11 cycles. MiXCR, applied by TCRdb to the 5' RACE reads, yields one record per CDR3 protein. The sample lists 1.4 million or so distinct CDR3 sequences, approximately 43% occurring once. The sequencing input was blood. The receptors come from a woman aged 18-29 years in good health.

This chain connects TRBV6-6 to TRBJ1-2, with D possibly TRBD1 on 6 matching bases. The V end was cut by 4 bases, the J end by 2 bases, with 11 bases between. Per the germline V gene, CDR1 is MNHNY and CDR2 is SVGAGI (reference sequence). This CDR3 comprises 14 residues. DNA of the CDR3: TGTGCCAGCAGTTCACAGGGTCTCAACTATGGCTACACCTTC. It translates to CASSSQGLNYGYTF.

This sequence joins TRBV28 and TRBJ1-5, with D unclear. V gave up 11 bases and J gave up 0 bases, with 23 bases separating them. The length of the CDR3 is 17 residues. Germline CDR1 reads MDHEN; CDR2 reads SYDVKM. CDR3 loop: CASCYLGRGYSNQPQHF. In nucleotides, the CDR3 is TGTGCCTCGTGCTACCTTGGTCGAGGATATAGCAATCAGCCCCAGCATTTT.

This clonotype has at least ten counts. The J gene is TRBJ2-1, the V gene TRBV6-5; maybe TRBD2 (6 bases). The CDR3 has 12 amino acids. Looked up from germline, CDR1 is MNHEY and CDR2 is SVGAGI. The V gene lost 2 bases and the J gene lost 10 bases, with 9 bases spanning the gap. CDR3 nucleotides: TGTGCCAGCAGTTACCGGGGGAGAGAGCAGTTCTTC. Amino acids: CASSYRGREQFF.

The table lists this clonotype with many counts. V and J are TRBV29-1 and TRBJ2-1; D gene ambiguous. V lost 7 bases to trimming and J lost 4 bases, with 20 bases between them. CDR1 and CDR2 (germline): SQVTM, ANQGSEA. The CDR3 length is 15 residues. CDR3 DNA: TGCAGCGCCCTGACCAGCGTGAGTGTGTACAATGAGCAGTTCTTC. Translation: CSALTSVSVYNEQFF.

The chain uses TRBV7-2 and TRBJ2-5, with D hard to call. The CDR3 runs to 14 residues. V was shortened by 1 base and J by 4 bases, with 10 bases between the two germline ends. Germline V gene lookup returns CDR1 SGHTA and CDR2 FQGNSA. CDR3 residues: CASSLVNSPETQYF. Written as DNA, the CDR3 is TGTGCCAGCAGCTTAGTCAATAGTCCAGAGACCCAGTACTTC. The whole variable domain, filled in from reference TRBV7-2 and TRBJ2-5, reads GAGVSQSPSNKVTEKGKDVELRCDPISGHTALYWYRQSLGQGLEFLIYFQGNSAPDKSGLPSDRFSAERTGGSVSTLTIQRTQQEDSAVYLCASSLVNSPETQYFGPGTRLLVL.

This clonotype has a handful of counts. The chain joins TRBV9 to TRBJ2-3; possible D gene TRBD1, 6 bases. Trimming removed 7 bases at V and 2 bases at J, with 17 bases between. The germline gives CDR1 SGDLS, CDR2 YYNGEE. The CDR3 has 15 residues. In DNA, the CDR3 is TGTGCCAGCGGGCAGGGGCGTACGAACACAGATACGCAGTATTTT. Translating gives CASGQGRTNTDTQYF.

The chain uses TRBV7-2 and TRBJ2-3; D may be TRBD2 (5 bases). The V gene lost 4 bases and the J gene lost 8 bases, with 22 bases spanning the gap. This CDR3 is built from 16 residues. Germline V gives CDR1 SGHTA, CDR2 FQGNSA. The CDR3 is CASSSPLGPVLGTQYF. CDR3 in DNA: TGTGCCAGCAGCTCACCACTAGGCCCGGTCCTCGGTACGCAGTATTTT.

In its sample, this clonotype was seen a few times. V usage is TRBV7-2 and J usage is TRBJ2-7, with no clear D. Germline V lookup: CDR1 SGHTA, CDR2 FQGNSA. Between the trimmed V and J ends, which lost 4 bases and 4 bases, there was a span of 8 bases. The CDR3 loop spans 12 amino acids. The CDR3 DNA is TGTGCCAGCAGCTCCTCCTGGTACGAGCAGTACTTC. It specifies CASSSSWYEQYF.

This clonotype has just a few counts. The chain carries TRBV7-9 and TRBJ2-7; a weak D match, TRBD2 (6 bases). Looked up from germline, CDR1 is SEHNR and CDR2 is FQNEAQ (reference sequence). CDR3 size: 13 residues. V shed 5 bases and J shed 9 bases, with 17 bases lying between them. DNA for the CDR3: TGTGCCAGCAGCCCTACGGACTACAAGGGGCAGTACTTC. Translation: CASSPTDYKGQYF.

This clonotype showed up just a few times. V usage is TRBV6-5 and J usage is TRBJ2-7; TRBD1 agrees at 8 bases. The V and J ends lost 6 bases and 0 bases, in that order; junction bases with no gene match: 7. Germline-derived CDR1 and CDR2 are MNHEY and SVGAGI. The CDR3 contains 15 residues. CDR3 coding DNA: TGTGCCAGCAGAAGACAGGGGTCCTACTCCTACGAGCAGTACTTC. Translation: CASRRQGSYSYEQYF.

There are a few counts of this clonotype. The rearrangement links TRBV14 to TRBJ2-1, with no clear D. Germline V gene data show CDR1 as SGHDN and CDR2 as FVKESK. V lost 4 bases and J 8 bases, leaving 12 bases between the germline ends. This CDR3 is 13 amino acids long. CDR3 sequence (DNA): TGTGCCAGCAGCCTGTCGGTCTGGCATGAGCAGTTCTTC. This translates into CASSLSVWHEQFF. The variable domain in full, completed from reference TRBV14 and TRBJ2-1, reads EAGVTQFPSHSVIEKGQTVTLRCDPISGHDNLYWYRRVMGKEIKFLLHFVKESKQDESGMPNNRFLAERTGGTYSTLKVQPAELEDSGVYFCASSLSVWHEQFFGPGTRLTVL.

Here the CDR3 reads CASGLLPTGVTQYF. CDR3 nucleotides: TGTGCTAGTGGTTTGCTTCCGACAGGAGTTACGCAGTATTTT. J is TRBJ2-3 and V is TRBV12-5, with D maybe TRBD1 (6 bases). The V end was cut by 2 bases, the J end by 8 bases, with 14 bases between. The germline CDR1 and CDR2 sequences are LGHNT and FRNRAP. This CDR3 spans 14 amino acids.

Regarding this clonotype: It may be a read error: a sequence one base away is much more abundant. J is TRBJ1-2 and V is TRBV4-1; D unclear. This CDR3 has 12 residues. In germline, CDR1 is MGHRA, CDR2 YSYEKL. Here the CDR3 DNA reads TGCGTCAGCAGCCATTTAGGCTATGGCTACACCTTC. This gives the protein CVSSHLGYGYTF.

Only a few counts were recorded for this clonotype. V and J are TRBV9 and TRBJ1-2; D is unresolved. This CDR3 has 13 amino acids. V was clipped by 4 bases and J by 3 bases, with 10 bases between them. Germline CDR1 is SGDLS and CDR2 is YYNGEE. The DNA for the CDR3 is TGTGCCAGCAGCTCCCGGTGGGACTATGGCTACACCTTC. Encoded protein: CASSSRWDYGYTF.

A word on this clonotype: A read error may be the cause here, since a much bigger clone is one base away. The chain links TRBV7-9 to TRBJ2-1, with TRBD1 as a possible D gene (6 bases). The CDR3 spans 14 residues. The germline V and J ends were trimmed by 3 bases and 10 bases, with 16 bases remaining between them. Germline V gives CDR1 SEHNR, CDR2 FQNEAQ (reference sequence). CDR3 protein: CASSLAGVTYEQFF. CDR3 DNA: TGTGCCAGCAGCTTGGCAGGGGTGACCTACGAGCAGTTCTTC. The complete variable domain, with remaining parts taken from reference TRBV7-9 and TRBJ2-1, reads DTGVSQNPRHKITKRGQNVTFRCDPISEHNRLYWYRQTLGQGPEFLTYFQNEAQLEKSRLLSDRFSAERPKGSFSTLEIQRTEQGDSAMYLCASSLAGVTYEQFFGPGTRLTVL.

This clonotype has just a few counts. The chain recombines TRBV6-2 or TRBV6-3 with TRBJ1-2; D is unclear. V lost 1 base to trimming and J lost 3 bases, with 9 bases between them. This CDR3 is built from 14 residues. The germline V gene has CDR1 MNHEY and CDR2 SVGEGT. The CDR3 loop is CASSYFPADYGYTF. The CDR3 nucleotides read TGTGCCAGCAGTTACTTTCCGGCAGACTATGGCTACACCTTC.

The chain recombines TRBV20-1 with TRBJ1-5; TRBD1 matches 9 bases. Germline trimming cut 1 base from V and 4 bases from J; bases unmatched to any gene: 5. This CDR3 comprises 15 residues. Germline V gene sequence: CDR1 DFQATT, CDR2 SNEGSKA (reference sequence). CDR3 residues: CSARGTGVRNQPQHF. The DNA for the CDR3 is TGCAGTGCTAGAGGGACAGGGGTGAGGAATCAGCCCCAGCATTTT.

V and J are TRBV28 and TRBJ2-1; TRBD1 might be the D (5 bases). Per the germline V gene, CDR1 is MDHEN and CDR2 is SYDVKM. There are 11 residues in the CDR3. V gave up 5 bases and J gave up 10 bases, with 9 bases separating them. CDR3 in amino acids: CASSPRVEQFF. The CDR3 region has the DNA TGTGCCAGCAGTCCCAGGGTAGAGCAGTTCTTC.

This clonotype was seen more than once but under ten times. The J gene is TRBJ1-2, the V gene TRBV7-9, with no clear D. This CDR3 spans 14 amino acids. The V and J ends lost 2 bases and 8 bases respectively, with 15 bases between them. Germline lookup yields CDR1 SEHNR and CDR2 FQNEAQ (reference sequence). The CDR3 bases are TGTGCCAGCAGCTTAAGAAGGGAATCATGGGGCTACACCTTC. Its protein is CASSLRRESWGYTF.

This chain uses TRBV29-1 with TRBJ2-1; 10 bases agree with TRBD2. There are 15 residues in the CDR3. V lost 5 bases, J lost 7 bases, and 11 bases stayed unmatched. The germline CDR1 and CDR2 sequences are SQVTM and ANQGSEA. The CDR3 loop is CSVPASGGAFNEQFF. Written as DNA, the CDR3 is TGCAGCGTTCCTGCAAGCGGGGGGGCTTTTAATGAGCAGTTCTTC.

With respect to this clonotype: A read error may be the cause here, since a much bigger clone is one base away. This sequence joins TRBV12-3 or TRBV12-4 and TRBJ2-5, with no clear D. This CDR3 region has 12 residues. CDR3 DNA: TGTGCCAGCAGCTACTCCCAAGAGGCCCAGTACTTC. Its protein is CASSYSQEAQYF.

This chain joins TRBV29-1 and TRBJ2-5, with a tentative D call TRBD1 (5 bases). CDR1 is SQVTM and CDR2 is ANQGSEA in the germline V gene. V lost 1 base, J lost 7 bases, and 13 bases lay in between. The CDR3 spans 13 residues. CDR3 sequence reads: CSVEGQGSGTQYF. As DNA, the CDR3 is TGCAGCGTTGAAGGTCAGGGTTCGGGGACCCAGTACTTC.

V usage is TRBV5-1 and J usage is TRBJ2-3; 12 positions match TRBD1. Germline-derived CDR1 and CDR2 are SGHRS and YFSETQ. The V gene end was trimmed by 0 bases and the J gene end by 3 bases; junction bases not matched to a gene: 5. CDR3 length: 17 amino acids. This CDR3 is CASSLGGTGGWTDTQYF. In DNA form, the CDR3 reads TGCGCCAGCAGCTTGGGCGGGACAGGGGGCTGGACAGATACGCAGTATTTT.

The V gene is TRBV7-6, the J gene TRBJ2-4; D is unclear. From germline, CDR1 is SGHVS and CDR2 FNYEAQ. V was shortened by 3 bases and J by 13 bases, with 16 bases between the two germline ends. The CDR3 totals 13 residues. The CDR3 loop is CASSFRLGNEQYF. DNA for the CDR3: TGTGCCAGCAGCTTCAGACTTGGCAATGAGCAGTACTTC.

In its sample, this clonotype was seen once. The genes are TRBV7-9 and TRBJ2-4; D uncertain. The V gene's germline CDR1 is SEHNR and CDR2 FQNEAQ (reference sequence). Trimming left V 8 bases short and J 13 bases short, with 18 bases between. The CDR3 is 12 amino acids. In nucleotides, the CDR3 is TGTGCCAGCGGCAATGGTGGCAATGAGCAGTACTTC. It translates to CASGNGGNEQYF.